This entry lists 27 T cell receptor beta chains sequenced from one sample in a study of Tregs in tolerant kidney transplant recipients. The data were produced by immunoSEQ multiplex PCR, yet TCRdb's version contains in-frame clones alone and is incomplete. The sample contains 40,000 to 50,000 clones, about 90% of which appear only once. The specimen was Tregs from blood. Source of these receptors: a human donor in good health.

CDR3 nucleotide sequence: TGCGCCAGCAGCCAGCTAAGGCAGGGGGCAACTAATGAAAAACTGTTTTTT. As protein: CASSQLRQGATNEKLFF. The V and J genes are TRBV4-1 and TRBJ1-4; TRBD1 aligns across 7 bases. This CDR3 is built from 17 residues. V gave up 3 bases and J gave up 0 bases; unmatched junction bases: 7. The germline gives CDR1 MGHRA, CDR2 YSYEKL.

The V call is TRBV7-2, the J call TRBJ2-2; D unclear. Trimming cost V 5 bases and J 3 bases, with 7 bases left between them. This CDR3 has 13 amino acids. Germline lookup yields CDR1 SGHTA and CDR2 FQGNSA. The DNA of the CDR3 is TGTGCCAGCAGCCAGCAATACACCGGGGAGCTGTTTTTT. It specifies CASSQQYTGELFF.

A note on this clone: This same CDR3 is encoded by further DNA sequences in the sample. The chain joins TRBV5-6 to TRBJ2-4; 14 bases match TRBD2. The V and J ends lost 4 bases and 0 bases, in that order; junction bases with no gene match: 6. Per the germline V gene, CDR1 is SGHDT and CDR2 is YYEEEE. This CDR3 has 18 residues. The CDR3 DNA sequence: TGTGCCAGCAGCCCGACTAGCGGGAGGGCCCTAGCCAAAAACATTCAGTACTTC. Amino acid sequence: CASSPTSGRALAKNIQYF.

V usage is TRBV6-1 and J usage is TRBJ1-2; the match to TRBD1 covers 8 bases. The CDR3 extends over 15 amino acids. CDR1 is MNHNS, CDR2 SASEGT, per germline. With 4 bases clipped from V and 7 bases from J, the junction kept 11 bases outside the gene matches. CDR3 sequence reads: CASSAWGQGASGYTF. The CDR3 DNA reads as TGTGCCAGCAGTGCGTGGGGGCAGGGGGCTTCTGGCTACACCTTC.

This clone is a singleton in its sample. The chain joins TRBV7-2 to TRBJ2-7; a weak D match, TRBD1 (6 bases). This CDR3 has 15 residues. The V gene's germline CDR1 is SGHTA and CDR2 FQGNSA. Trimming stripped 5 bases from V and 3 bases from J, with 17 bases between. The CDR3 DNA reads TGTGCCAGCAGCATAACCGGGACACGCGTCTACGAGCAGTACTTC. It codes for CASSITGTRVYEQYF.

This chain uses TRBV18 with TRBJ2-7; D is uncertain. The CDR3 runs to 15 residues. CDR1 and CDR2 from the germline V gene are KGHSH and LQKENI. V dropped 0 bases and J dropped 3 bases, with 12 bases sitting between them. CDR3 in DNA: TGTGCCAGCTCACCACCGTACGTCGGCAGCTACGAGCAGTACTTC. Protein: CASSPPYVGSYEQYF.

This rearrangement joins TRBV13 to TRBJ2-3, with a tentative D call TRBD1 (6 bases). The V end lost 1 base, the J end lost 3 bases, and 14 bases lay between the germline ends. The germline gives CDR1 PRHDT, CDR2 FYEKMQ (reference sequence). This CDR3 has 16 residues. For the CDR3, the DNA is TGTGCCAGCAGCTTAGAGACAGGCGATGAAACAGATACGCAGTATTTT. This gives the protein CASSLETGDETDTQYF.

The chain is built from TRBV5-1 and TRBJ2-7; D possibly uses TRBD1 or TRBD2 (6 bases each). V was clipped by 1 base and J by 4 bases, with 12 bases between them. The germline gives CDR1 SGHRS, CDR2 YFSETQ. This CDR3 is 14 amino acids long. CDR3 residues: CASSLNGGRYEQYF. The CDR3 nucleotides are TGCGCCAGCAGCTTGAACGGGGGCCGTTACGAGCAGTACTTC.

The chain combines TRBV10-2 with TRBJ1-2; 9 bases line up with TRBD1. The CDR3 has 14 amino acids. CDR1 and CDR2 (germline): WSHSY, SAAADI. The trim removed 6 bases at V and 4 bases at J, leaving 6 bases unmatched. The CDR3 reads CASRTGGSFYGYTF. The CDR3 DNA sequence: TGCGCCAGCAGGACAGGGGGATCCTTCTATGGCTACACCTTC.

The chain is built from TRBV10-3 and TRBJ2-5; 11 bases are shared with TRBD2. The closer fit of TRBJ2-7 to the DNA end suggests the J call may be wrong. The CDR3 consists of 13 residues. CDR1 is ENHRY, CDR2 SYGVKD, per germline. The DNA for the CDR3 is TGTGCCACCTCTAGCGGGGGGTCCTACGAGCAGTACTTC. Translating gives CATSSGGSYEQYF.

This clone appeared once. The CDR3 DNA follows: TGTGCCAGCAGCCTCGGGATGGCTGGAAACACCATATATTTT. This translates into CASSLGMAGNTIYF. The J gene is TRBJ1-3, the V gene TRBV7-2; D unclear. The V and J ends lost 5 bases and 2 bases respectively, with 10 bases between them. The CDR3 is 14 residues long. CDR1 SGHTA and CDR2 FQGNSA come from the germline V gene. Complete variable domain (other parts from reference TRBV7-2 and TRBJ1-3): GAGVSQSPSNKVTEKGKDVELRCDPISGHTALYWYRQSLGQGLEFLIYFQGNSAPDKSGLPSDRFSAERTGGSVSTLTIQRTQQEDSAVYLCASSLGMAGNTIYFGEGSWLTVV.

The rearrangement uses TRBV5-5 and TRBJ1-5; no clear D gene. V was shortened by 4 bases and J by 3 bases, with 11 bases between the two germline ends. Germline V gene sequence: CDR1 SGHKS, CDR2 YYEKEE (reference sequence). The CDR3 is 14 residues long. CDR3 DNA sequence: TGTGCCAGCAGCGACGACATAATCAATCAGCCCCAGCATTTT. Amino acids: CASSDDIINQPQHF.

This clone was detected once. The chain uses TRBV29-1 and TRBJ2-3, with 7 bases that match TRBD1. Germline CDR1 reads SQVTM; CDR2 reads ANQGSEA. J lost 2 bases, V lost 4 bases, and 9 bases had no gene match. This CDR3 has 15 amino acids. DNA for the CDR3: TGCAGCGTTGGAGGGGGCATACTTTCCACAGATACGCAGTATTTT. It yields the protein CSVGGGILSTDTQYF.

The chain combines TRBV7-9 with TRBJ2-5; 9 bases align to TRBD1. Gene TRBJ2-7 matches the end of the DNA better, so the J call may be wrong. Germline CDR1 and CDR2: SEHNR and FQNEAQ (reference sequence). This CDR3 spans 14 amino acids. The CDR3 is CASSRQGGFYEQYF. The CDR3 region has the DNA TGTGCCAGCAGCCGACAGGGGGGATTCTACGAGCAGTACTTC.

The rearrangement joins TRBV30 to TRBJ2-1; unclear D gene. The CDR3 length is 10 residues. V dropped 5 bases and J dropped 6 bases, with 5 bases sitting between them. The germline V gene has CDR1 GTSNPN and CDR2 SVGIG (reference sequence). The CDR3 nucleotides are TGTGCCTGGGCCACCAATGAGCAGTTCTTC. Translating gives CAWATNEQFF.

The V call is TRBV7-9, the J call TRBJ2-1; the match to TRBD2 covers 15 bases. Germline V gene lookup returns CDR1 SEHNR and CDR2 FQNEAQ (reference sequence). J was trimmed by 5 bases and V by 1 base; bases with no gene match: 9. The CDR3 extends over 19 amino acids. The CDR3 region is CASSLDRTSGRAGDNEQFF. The CDR3 nucleotides are TGTGCCAGCAGCTTAGATAGGACTAGCGGGAGGGCCGGAGACAATGAGCAGTTCTTC. The full variable domain, in which reference TRBV7-9 and TRBJ2-1 provide the parts outside the CDR3, is DTGVSQNPRHKITKRGQNVTFRCDPISEHNRLYWYRQTLGQGPEFLTYFQNEAQLEKSRLLSDRFSAERPKGSFSTLEIQRTEQGDSAMYLCASSLDRTSGRAGDNEQFFGPGTRLTVL.

For the CDR3, the DNA is TGTGCCAGCAGCCGATCTCGAGCACGGGAAAAACTGTTTTTT. Translated: CASSRSRAREKLFF. This chain links TRBV6-5 with TRBJ1-4; D remains ambiguous. This CDR3 spans 14 amino acids. Germline-derived CDR1 and CDR2 are MNHEY and SVGAGI. Trimming removed 6 bases from V and 8 bases from J, with 16 bases in between.

The genes are TRBV11-2 and TRBJ1-1; D is ambiguous. Trimming took off 5 bases at V and 0 bases at J, with 4 bases between the two ends. The CDR3 spans 12 residues. From germline, CDR1 is SGHAT and CDR2 FQNNGV. For the CDR3, the DNA is TGTGCCAGCAGCCCATTGAACACTGAAGCTTTCTTT. It yields the protein CASSPLNTEAFF.

The chain's CDR3 is CASSRSGQGITEAFF. The CDR3, as DNA: TGTGCCAGCAGCCGATCGGGACAGGGGATCACTGAAGCTTTCTTT. This chain uses TRBV4-2 with TRBJ1-1; TRBD1 agrees at 10 bases. This CDR3 comprises 15 residues. V was clipped by 4 bases and J by 4 bases; unmatched bases: 6. Germline V gene sequence: CDR1 LGHNA, CDR2 YNFKEQ.

The chain has TRBV14 and TRBJ1-2; 9 positions agree with TRBD1. Germline CDR1 SGHDN, CDR2 FVKESK. The trim removed 4 bases at V and 7 bases at J, leaving 10 bases unmatched. The CDR3 has 15 amino acids. The CDR3 DNA sequence: TGTGCCAGCAGCCTCGCCGGGACAGGGATTGGTGGCTACACCTTC. Translated, it gives CASSLAGTGIGGYTF.

The genes are TRBV9 and TRBJ2-2; no definite D call. The V gene lost 0 bases and the J gene lost 6 bases, with 6 bases spanning the gap. Germline V CDR1 and CDR2: SGDLS, YYNGEE. The CDR3 is 13 amino acids. The CDR3 nucleotides read TGTGCCAGCAGCGTAGATCCGTCCGGGGAGCTGTTTTTT. Translating gives CASSVDPSGELFF.

V usage is TRBV5-1 and J usage is TRBJ1-3; 9 nucleotides align to TRBD1. Trimming at V came to 3 bases and at J to 4 bases, leaving 5 bases not matched to a gene. Germline assignment: CDR1 SGHRS and CDR2 YFSETQ. The CDR3 has 15 amino acids. DNA for the CDR3: TGCGCCAGCAGCTCGGGGGACAGGGTCGGAAACACCATATATTTT. This translates into CASSSGDRVGNTIYF.

The chain has TRBV4-2 and TRBJ2-2; 11 nucleotides line up with TRBD2. CDR1 is LGHNA and CDR2 is YNFKEQ in the germline V gene. CDR3 length: 18 amino acids. After removal of 0 bases from V and 4 bases from J, the junction contained 7 bases not matched to a gene. The chain's CDR3 is CASSQEITSGSTTGELFF. The CDR3 nucleotides read TGTGCCAGCAGCCAAGAAATCACTAGCGGGAGTACCACCGGGGAGCTGTTTTTT.

The rearrangement joins TRBV5-4 to TRBJ2-7; TRBD2 might be the D (7 bases). Trimming stripped 4 bases from V and 0 bases from J, with 17 bases between. CDR1 SGHNT and CDR2 YYREEE come from the germline V gene (reference sequence). This CDR3 is 16 amino acids long. CDR3 residues: CASSEGGRSSSYEQYF. CDR3 in DNA: TGTGCCAGCAGCGAGGGGGGGAGATCCAGCTCCTACGAGCAGTACTTC.

The chain is built from TRBV9 and TRBJ2-5; 12 bases line up with TRBD2. The CDR3 covers 18 residues. The germline V gene encodes CDR1 SGDLS and CDR2 YYNGEE. V lost 0 bases, J lost 5 bases, and 11 bases stayed unmatched. As DNA, the CDR3 is TGTGCCAGCAGCGTAGGCCTAGCGGGGGGGCACGAGGATGAGACCCAGTACTTC. This translates into CASSVGLAGGHEDETQYF.

The chain recombines TRBV11-3 with TRBJ2-7; D is uncertain. CDR1 is SGHNT, CDR2 YENEEA, per germline. CDR3 length equals 13 residues. V lost 2 bases and J lost 3, with 8 bases in between. The CDR3 region is CASSLRMGYEQYF. CDR3 bases: TGTGCCAGCAGCTTAAGAATGGGCTACGAGCAGTACTTC. The full variable domain, with the rest looked up from reference TRBV11-3 and TRBJ2-7, is EAGVVQSPRYKIIEKKQPVAFWCNPISGHNTLYWYLQNLGQGPELLIRYENEEAVDDSQLPKDRFSAERLKGVDSTLKIQPAELGDSAVYLCASSLRMGYEQYFGPGTRLTVT.

The V gene is TRBV5-1, the J gene TRBJ1-2, with D possibly matching TRBD1 (5 bases). CDR3 length equals 16 residues. CDR1 is SGHRS and CDR2 is YFSETQ in the germline V gene. Trimming took 5 bases from V and 0 from J, leaving 17 bases between them. The CDR3 coding sequence is TGCGCCAGCAGGTGGGCCGGGGCTTTAGCTAACTATGGCTACACCTTC. Its protein is CASRWAGALANYGYTF.